The present entry profiles one T cell receptor (beta chain) with its context. Its antigen is still unknown. Trimming left V 0 bases short and J 4 bases short, with 12 bases between. CDR1 and CDR2 (germline): MNHEY, SVGAGI. The CDR3 consists of 15 residues. Those who donated were healthy bone marrow donors. The sample is drawn from a study of cytomegalovirus exposure and HLA in healthy donors. 60 Vbeta and 13 Jbeta primers were used in PCR. Using immunoSEQ multiplex PCR, the repertoire was profiled, and TCRdb retains in-frame clones only, with some absent. Counted here are 120,000 to 150,000 clones, around 79% occurring once; the ten biggest clones make up about 2.9%. Study-wide points: Presence/absence results assume similar sequencing depth per donor, which may not hold. In a later analysis, V- and J-gene trimming of beta chains associated with a DCLRE1C missense variant, replicated independently. Across HLA loci, a later analysis found differing TCR association rates, with DRB1 most and HLA-C fewest.

The V and J genes are TRBV6-5 and TRBJ1-2; D might be TRBD1 (6 bases). Specimen: PBMCs. This receptor was taken from a man aged 35 to 55 in good health and CMV-seropositive. DNA of the CDR3: TGTGCCAGCAGTTACTCGGGGGCAGGGACCTATGGCTACACCTTC. Residues: CASSYSGAGTYGYTF.